A selection of T cell receptor beta chains follows, all from one sample in a study of blood T cell repertoires in COVID-19. Some clones are missing from TCRdb's copy, which holds only in-frame ones; the method was immunoSEQ multiplex PCR. The data contain over 200,000 clones, 83% of them singletons. The specimen was peripheral blood. The receptors derive from a woman in her seventies with active or convalescent COVID-19. Each CDR3 is given with its conserved first and last residue. D genes are given only for firm matches. Some rows mark clone size as missing; the rest say once, few, many or name a class of expanded clone.

. | TRBJ2-7 | TRBD2 | TRBV3-1/TRBV3-2 | CASSPRLAGAYEQYF | TGTGCCAGCAGCCCACGACTAGCGGGTGCCTACGAGCAGTACTTC
. | TRBJ2-1 | . | TRBV5-1 | CASSWEENEQFF | TGCGCCAGCAGCTGGGAGGAGAATGAGCAGTTCTTC
few | TRBJ2-1 | TRBD1 | TRBV10-1 | CASTEGQGVDEQFF | TGCGCCAGCACCGAGGGACAGGGGGTAGATGAGCAGTTCTTC
. | TRBJ2-7 | TRBD1 | TRBV11-3 | CASSLGQGHEQYF | TGTGCCAGCAGCCTCGGACAGGGCCACGAGCAGTACTTC
. | TRBJ2-3 | TRBD1 | TRBV7-3 | CASSSQPGQSTDTQYF | TGTGCCAGCAGCTCCCAACCGGGACAGAGCACAGATACGCAGTATTTT
. | TRBJ2-3 | TRBD2 | TRBV5-1 | CASSLSGSPRSDTQYF | TGCGCCAGCAGCTTAAGCGGGAGCCCGAGGTCCGATACGCAGTATTTT
. | TRBJ1-3 | TRBD1 | TRBV9 | CASSPRTGSGNTIYF | TGTGCCAGCAGCCCCCGGACAGGCTCTGGAAACACCATATATTTT
. | TRBJ2-7 | . | TRBV11-2 | CASSLGLHPTYEQYF | TGTGCCAGCAGCTTAGGACTACACCCGACCTACGAGCAGTACTTC
. | TRBJ1-3 | TRBD1 | TRBV5-1 | CASSRGQPSSGNTIYF | TGCGCCAGCAGCAGGGGACAGCCATCCTCTGGAAACACCATATATTTT
. | TRBJ2-1 | TRBD1 | TRBV3-1/TRBV3-2 | CASNQQGGTYNEQFF | TGTGCCAGCAACCAACAGGGGGGCACCTACAATGAGCAGTTCTTC
. | TRBJ2-1 | . | TRBV7-6 | CASSLALWEAYNEQFF | TGTGCCAGCAGCTTAGCTCTTTGGGAGGCCTACAATGAGCAGTTCTTC
. | TRBJ2-7 | TRBD2 | TRBV27 | CASRKTSGPTYEQYF | TGTGCCAGCAGAAAAACTAGCGGGCCCACCTACGAGCAGTACTTC
. | TRBJ2-5 | . | TRBV12-3/TRBV12-4 | CASSLRQETQYF | TGTGCCAGCAGTCTCCGTCAAGAGACCCAGTACTTC
. | TRBJ1-1 | TRBD1 | TRBV29-1 | CSGERQGNTEAFF | TGCAGCGGGGAGAGACAGGGCAACACTGAAGCTTTCTTT
. | TRBJ1-2 | . | TRBV12-3/TRBV12-4 | CASSFKGVGGYTF | TGTGCCAGCAGTTTTAAGGGGGTGGGTGGCTACACCTTC
. | TRBJ1-2 | TRBD1 | TRBV7-6 | CASSLAGTGGNYGYTF | TGTGCCAGCAGCTTAGCGGGGACAGGGGGCAACTATGGCTACACCTTC
. | TRBJ1-4 | . | TRBV5-1 | CASSPEGQTAEKLFF | TGCGCCAGCAGCCCGGAAGGACAGACGGCCGAAAAACTGTTTTTT
. | TRBJ1-1 | . | TRBV6-4 | CASSSDSGTEAFF | TGTGCCAGCAGTTCTGACTCAGGGACTGAAGCTTTCTTT
. | TRBJ2-7 | . | TRBV7-2 | CASSLGSGPYYEQYF | TGTGCCAGCAGCTTAGGGTCAGGGCCATACTACGAGCAGTACTTC
. | TRBJ2-2 | TRBD2 | TRBV7-3 | CASSLLAGGFGNTGELFF | TGTGCCAGCAGCTTATTAGCGGGGGGATTCGGGAACACCGGGGAGCTGTTTTTT
. | TRBJ2-1 | TRBD1 | TRBV18 | CASSPRDRENNEQFF | TGTGCCAGCTCACCCCGGGACAGGGAGAACAATGAGCAGTTCTTC
few | TRBJ2-5 | TRBD1 | TRBV7-9 | CASKKGGEETQYF | TGTGCCAGCAAGAAAGGGGGCGAAGAGACCCAGTACTTC
. | TRBJ1-4 | TRBD1 | TRBV5-1 | CASSLGQGPTTNEKLFF | TGCGCCAGCAGCTTGGGACAGGGCCCAACAACTAATGAAAAACTGTTTTTT
. | TRBJ2-7 | TRBD1 | TRBV11-2 | CASTQDREGLGQYF | TGTGCCAGCACCCAGGACAGGGAAGGGTTGGGGCAGTACTTC
few | TRBJ1-1 | . | TRBV4-3 | CASSIHQGTEAFF | TGCGCCAGCAGCATACATCAGGGGACTGAAGCTTTCTTT
. | TRBJ1-4 | TRBD1 | TRBV2 | CASRADRGDEKLFF | TGTGCCAGCAGGGCGGACAGGGGGGATGAAAAACTGTTTTTT
. | TRBJ2-5 | TRBD2 | TRBV6-5 | CASSNSGIQETQYF | TGTGCCAGCAGTAATAGCGGGATCCAAGAGACCCAGTACTTC
. | TRBJ1-6 | . | TRBV5-1 | CASRSEGGYSPLHF | TGCGCCAGCCGCTCCGAGGGAGGTTATTCACCCCTCCACTTT
. | TRBJ1-4 | . | TRBV4-2 | CASSQNGGDEKLFF | TGTGCCAGCAGCCAAAATGGGGGGGATGAAAAACTGTTTTTT
. | TRBJ1-2 | . | TRBV15 | CATSAFQGGGYTF | TGTGCCACCAGCGCCTTCCAGGGTGGTGGCTACACCTTC
few | TRBJ1-5 | . | TRBV19 | CAGSLRGGDQPQHF | TGTGCCGGTTCCCTACGAGGAGGCGATCAGCCCCAGCATTTT
. | TRBJ1-5 | . | TRBV19 | CASTARDQPQHF | TGTGCCAGTACGGCCCGGGATCAGCCCCAGCATTTT
. | TRBJ1-1 | . | TRBV11-2 | CASSLTVNTEAFF | TGTGCCAGCAGCTTGACAGTGAACACTGAAGCTTTCTTT
. | TRBJ2-7 | . | TRBV7-2 | CASSRDRITYEQYF | TGTGCCAGCAGCAGAGACAGGATTACCTACGAGCAGTACTTC
. | TRBJ1-5 | . | TRBV6-5 | CASSPDLSNQPQHF | TGTGCCAGCAGTCCAGATCTTAGCAATCAGCCCCAGCATTTT
. | TRBJ2-7 | . | TRBV7-2 | CASSSPGTLNYEQYF | TGTGCCAGCAGCTCGCCAGGTACTCTTAACTACGAGCAGTACTTC
. | TRBJ2-1 | . | TRBV25-1 | CASSDSRRDEQFF | TGTGCCAGCAGTGACAGCCGGCGGGATGAGCAGTTCTTC
. | TRBJ2-3 | TRBD2 | TRBV4-3 | CASSQEAGGRSDTQYF | TGCGCCAGCAGCCAAGAAGCGGGGGGGCGGTCAGATACGCAGTATTTT
once | TRBJ1-3 | TRBD1 | TRBV28 | CASRGTVSGNTIYF | TGTGCCAGCAGAGGGACAGTCTCTGGAAACACCATATATTTT
. | TRBJ2-5 | . | TRBV7-8 | CASSRSGYGGETQYF | TGTGCCAGCAGTCGGAGCGGGTATGGCGGAGAGACCCAGTACTTC
. | TRBJ1-2 | . | TRBV7-8 | CASSPLRVPVPNVYGYTF | TGTGCCAGCAGCCCCTTGCGGGTCCCGGTTCCTAATGTCTATGGCTACACCTTC
. | TRBJ1-2 | . | TRBV28 | CASSLEGYGYTF | TGTGCCAGCAGTTTGGAGGGCTATGGCTACACCTTC
. | TRBJ2-7 | . | TRBV6-1 | CASSEEDSSYEQYF | TGTGCCAGCAGTGAAGAAGACAGCTCCTACGAGCAGTACTTC
. | TRBJ1-3 | . | TRBV6-7 | CASSYPQDSSSGNTIYF | TGTGCCAGCAGTTACCCCCAGGACAGCTCCTCTGGAAACACCATATATTTT
. | TRBJ1-1 | . | TRBV3-1/TRBV3-2 | CASSQEERSEAFF | TGTGCCAGCAGCCAAGAAGAGCGGAGTGAAGCTTTCTTT
. | TRBJ1-2 | TRBD1 | TRBV11-2 | CASSSQGANGYTF | TGTGCCAGCAGCTCACAGGGGGCGAATGGCTACACCTTC
. | TRBJ1-1 | . | TRBV7-2 | CASSRWSQGNTEAFF | TGTGCCAGCAGCCGGTGGAGCCAGGGGAACACTGAAGCTTTCTTT
. | TRBJ2-2 | TRBD2 | TRBV3-1/TRBV3-2 | CASSQDSGGAAGELFF | TGTGCCAGCAGCCAAGATAGCGGGGGGGCCGCCGGGGAGCTGTTTTTT
. | TRBJ1-5 | . | TRBV6-5 | CASSRHLSNQPQHF | TGTGCCAGCAGTAGACATTTAAGCAATCAGCCCCAGCATTTT
. | TRBJ1-2 | TRBD1 | TRBV28 | CASSSETGGSSGYTF | TGTGCCAGCAGTTCCGAGACAGGGGGCTCGTCTGGCTACACCTTC
. | TRBJ2-2 | . | TRBV10-3 | CAISENSGELFF | TGTGCCATCAGTGAGAACTCCGGGGAGCTGTTTTTT
. | TRBJ1-1 | . | TRBV28 | CASSARLGRATEAFF | TGTGCCAGCAGTGCCCGACTAGGGAGAGCCACTGAAGCTTTCTTT
. | TRBJ1-5 | . | TRBV10-1 | CASSEGGRINQPQHF | TGCGCCAGCAGTGAAGGGGGACGGATCAATCAGCCCCAGCATTTT
. | TRBJ2-7 | TRBD2 | TRBV11-2 | CASSVSGGLAVEQYF | TGTGCCAGCAGCGTAAGCGGGGGACTAGCGGTTGAGCAGTACTTC
. | TRBJ2-7 | TRBD2 | TRBV11-2 | CASSRLSGSSYEQYF | TGTGCCAGCAGCCGATTGAGCGGGAGTTCCTACGAGCAGTACTTC
. | TRBJ1-2 | . | TRBV28 | CASSYTGKGSYGYTF | TGTGCCAGCAGTTACACAGGGAAAGGGAGCTATGGCTACACCTTC
. | TRBJ1-1 | . | TRBV19 | CATRADMNTEAFF | TGTGCCACCCGCGCGGATATGAACACTGAAGCTTTCTTT
. | TRBJ1-1 | TRBD1 | TRBV29-1 | CSMGQAYTEAFF | TGCAGCATGGGACAGGCCTACACTGAAGCTTTCTTT
. | TRBJ1-2 | . | TRBV27 | CASSPQVSYGYTF | TGTGCCAGCAGTCCTCAGGTATCCTATGGCTACACCTTC